The present entry profiles one T cell receptor beta chain with its context. Criteria for exclusion of patients were uncontrolled infection, other autoimmune disease, pregnancy or lactation. These data originate in a study of T cells in Graves' hyperthyroidism and ophthalmopathy. Amplification yielded TCR beta CDR3 regions, with RNA transcripts as the source. Researchers ran a first-round RT-PCR on the TCR CDR3 using the HTBI primer set. TCRdb reprocessed the multiplex PCR reads with MiXCR, giving one entry per CDR3 protein. The data hold hundreds of thousands of distinct CDR3 sequences, with 24% observed a single time. Germline V gene sequence: CDR1 MNHEY, CDR2 SMNVEV (reference sequence). The CDR3 loop spans 13 amino acids. With 6 bases removed from V and 4 bases from J, the gap between germline ends came to 7 bases.

The receptor comes from a woman aged 30 to 39 with Graves' ophthalmopathy. The chain recombines TRBV27 with TRBJ1-6, with D unclear. Sequenced sample: blood. The CDR3 spells CASSRSYNSPLHF. In nucleotides, the CDR3 is TGTGCCAGCAGCCGATCTTATAATTCACCCCTCCACTTT.